This entry concerns a single TCR beta chain. While the first cohort had some 700 subjects, the donors belonged to the separate validation cohort of over a hundred subjects. The data are from a study of cytomegalovirus exposure and HLA in healthy donors. Germline-derived CDR1 and CDR2 are LGHNA and YSLEER. V lost 3 bases and J 6 bases, leaving 14 bases between the germline ends. CDR3 length: 14 residues. The repertoire was sequenced with immunoSEQ multiplex PCR; TCRdb's copy has only in-frame clones and lacks some. Altogether fewer than 350,000 clones are present, approximately 88% being singletons, with the ten largest covering about 0.86%.

Source material: PBMCs. The TCR comes from a woman between 18 and 30 years old in good health and CMV-seronegative. The chain links TRBV4-3 to TRBJ1-2; a weak D match, TRBD1 (6 bases). Written as DNA, the CDR3 is TGCGCCAGCAGCCATGAACCTGGGGGCGATGGCTACACCTTC. This encodes CASSHEPGGDGYTF.